The rows below give T cell receptor beta chains drawn from one sample of a study of cytomegalovirus exposure and HLA in healthy donors. The repertoire was sequenced with immunoSEQ multiplex PCR; TCRdb's copy has only in-frame clones and lacks some. The table includes some 130,000 clones, about 74% detected once. The sample was PBMCs. The source is a man aged 30 to 39 in good health and CMV-seronegative. Both conserved end residues are trimmed from each CDR3.

TRBV7-9	ASSSVGGTGELF
TRBV5-1	ASSSGQGVLSNEKLF
TRBV5-6	ASRRDSFSLAGVHEQY
TRBV28	ASSRTGYGYT
TRBV27	ASSFGPDETYEQY
TRBV19	ASSIGGRGYEQY
TRBV21-1	AIIPLAGGRETGELF
TRBV5-1	ASSLQAGGQYVEQF
TRBV5-5	ASSFSVLSNQPQH
TRBV19	ASSTTGDPYEQY
TRBV18	ASSIGAEQY
TRBV27	ASSSGQGGEQY
TRBV6-5	ASRGRNEQY
TRBV7-9	ASSLSQGVKAF
TRBV6-1	ASSGIFGTENTEAF
TRBV15	ATSRGVQGDIQY
TRBV19	ASSAKTGQGGWNEQF
TRBV6-4	ASSEGQGADTQY
TRBV5-4	ASSSLVLSTDTQY
TRBV11-2	ASRLFLGQDTNEQF
TRBV16	ASSQSQSYSGNTIY
TRBV15	ATSRDSSTDTQY
TRBV5-1	ASSSTSGTNEQF
TRBV7-6	ASSPLAGAYNEQF
TRBV9	ASSMGQINTEAF
TRBV19	ASSILAGVITGELF
TRBV28	ASSNTGLAGESEQF
TRBV6-5	ASSSAGANVLT
TRBV5-1	ASSPGQGEGGGYT
TRBV10-3	AISESPTGGVYGYT
TRBV2	ASSATEKSKNIQY
TRBV7-9	ASSLAEPTNQY
TRBV19	ASSIDGDRASGQPQH
TRBV6-4	ASGKKGGNYGYT
TRBV4-2	ASSRLAGDTGELF
TRBV6-1	ASNPDRGRETQY
TRBV9	ASSVVVTYNEQF
TRBV5-5	ASSPSEGLYGNTIY
TRBV6-5	ASSYGVPGNTQY
TRBV6-1	ASSEKLAGGLNEQF
TRBV19	AIRDINTGELF
TRBV10-3	AIGGMVDSNQPQH